This T cell receptor beta chain was retrieved from a study of sequential checkpoint blockade in melanoma (dated by TCRdb to the late 2010s). Study-wide context: In a 1:1 randomization, patients received either first-line nivolumab then ipilimumab (arm A) or ipilimumab then nivolumab (arm B). The same lesion was the source of 65% to 80% of the matched pre- and post-treatment tumor biopsy pairs. DNA from about 100 pretreatment melanoma tumor samples underwent TCRbeta immunosequencing. Maintenance nivolumab came after both trial sequences. For about two dozen patients, matched tumor biopsies were obtained before treatment and at week 13, following single-agent nivolumab (arm A) or ipilimumab (arm B).

Overall study results and their limits: PD-L1 staining and CD8+ T-cell counts correlated with tumor T-cell fraction and clonality, whereas mutational load did not. In the nivolumab-first arm (arm A), pretreatment tumor TIL clonality was associated with response (P = .04). The response-prediction model combining TCR metrics and mutation burden needs validation in larger, independent patient cohorts. Small sample sizes and reduced statistical power limited the within-arm analyses of tumor T-cell fraction. Patients whose tumor T-cell fraction and clonality increased by week 13 were about 30 times more likely to achieve clinical benefit.

TCRbeta CDR3 regions were immunosequenced from genomic DNA with the immunoSEQ Assay. Before high-throughput sequencing, the genomic DNA was amplified using bias-controlled multiplex PCR. The original pipeline was this. To quantify the absolute abundance of each unique TCRbeta CDR3 region, the sequences were collapsed and filtered. Clonality, defined as 1 minus Pielou's evenness, was calculated using only productive rearrangements. Tumor T-cell fraction was calculated by normalizing TCRbeta template counts to usable DNA, which was estimated from several housekeeping genes. A previously published method was used to identify clones whose frequencies were significantly greater in on-treatment samples than in baseline samples. TCRdb took this table from immuneACCESS and kept in-frame rearrangements with V and J called. Such tables lack part of the clones; where checked against another copy, unresolved V genes explain under half of the gap, and the rest is unexplained. The DNA was the basis for D and trimming; V, J and clone size are from that table. The sample profile shows approximately 2,100 clones; approximately 20% of them were found once. The ten most abundant clones make up roughly 18% of the sample.

Sequences MDHEN (CDR1) and SYDVKM (CDR2) are obtained from the germline V gene. Counted from cysteine to phenylalanine, this CDR3 has 15 amino acids. Just the 45-base CDR3 DNA is kept, in frame starting at base 1. Germline trimming: 4 bases from V, 2 bases from J; junction bases outside gene matches: 7. The treatment or condition tag for this specimen amounts to: randomized to nivolumab then ipilimumab (arm A) or the reverse (arm B). No trial patient had received prior DNA-damaging chemotherapy. CheckMate 064, a randomized, open-label phase II trial of sequential checkpoint blockade, was the source of the samples, all of which came from patients with melanoma. Genomic DNA from formalin-fixed paraffin-embedded (FFPE) tissue samples served as the input for tumor TCR sequencing. In the case of this clone: Its cognate antigen has yet to be identified. Base quality data are lacking; no much larger clone is found one base away.

This TCR was sampled from a human donor with melanoma. The V gene is TRBV28 and the J gene is TRBJ2-5, with 7 bases aligning to TRBD2. The source was tumor tissue (inferred from file names), collected from a patient given nivolumab and ipilimumab in sequence. For the CDR3, the sequence is CASSYTGGAQETQYF. The DNA sequence is TGTGCCAGCAGTTATACGGGAGGTGCACAAGAGACCCAGTACTTC.